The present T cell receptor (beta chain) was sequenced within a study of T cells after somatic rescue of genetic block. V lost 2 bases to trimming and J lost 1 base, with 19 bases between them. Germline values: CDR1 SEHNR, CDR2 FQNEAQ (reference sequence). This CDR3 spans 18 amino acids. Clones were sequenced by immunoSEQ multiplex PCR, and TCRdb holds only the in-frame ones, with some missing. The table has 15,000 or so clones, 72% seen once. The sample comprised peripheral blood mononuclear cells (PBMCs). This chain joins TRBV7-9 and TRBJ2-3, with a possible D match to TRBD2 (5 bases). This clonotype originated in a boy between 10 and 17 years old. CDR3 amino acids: CASSLYRDPARGTDTQYF. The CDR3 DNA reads TGTGCCAGCAGCTTATACCGCGACCCCGCGAGGGGCACAGATACGCAGTATTTT.